This T cell receptor (beta chain) was retrieved from a study of beta chain features in type 1 diabetes. Investigators reverse transcribed all isolated RNA, so they sequenced expressed TCRB transcripts. Profiled with immunoSEQ multiplex PCR; TCRdb holds only in-frame clones, not every one. The sample records about 230,000 clones, roughly 9.6% being singletons. Per germline, CDR1 SGHAT and CDR2 FQDESV (reference sequence). Trimming took 3 bases from V and 7 from J, leaving 16 bases between them. The CDR3 totals 15 residues. Sequencing was performed on naive CD4+ T cells from blood. V usage is TRBV11-1 and J usage is TRBJ2-1; D is unresolved. The TCR originated in a woman younger than 30 in good health. The chain's CDR3 is CASSFRLDDSNEQFF. The CDR3 nucleotides are TGTGCCAGCAGCTTTAGGCTAGACGATAGTAATGAGCAGTTCTTC.